The 7 T cell receptor beta chains below come from one sample, sequenced in a study of T cells in localized non-small cell lung cancer. The protocol was immunoSEQ multiplex PCR, while the TCRdb copy is restricted to in-frame clones and leaves out a portion. Among about 59,000 clones listed, 80% to 95% were seen once. Here the sequenced sample was peripheral blood, taken before any cancer treatment. The source is a man between 40 and 69 years old with stage I lung adenocarcinoma.

The chain links TRBV7-2 to TRBJ2-1, with a weak D call TRBD2 (6 bases). Germline V gives CDR1 SGHTA, CDR2 FQGNSA. This CDR3 region has 17 residues. V was shortened by 1 base and J by 5 bases, with 18 bases between the two germline ends. CDR3 in amino acids: CASSLDPPEGLNNEQFF. CDR3 DNA sequence: TGTGCCAGCAGCTTAGACCCGCCGGAGGGGCTAAACAATGAGCAGTTCTTC.

The chain carries TRBV27 and TRBJ2-1; TRBD2 matches 8 bases. CDR1 is MNHEY, CDR2 SMNVEV, per germline (reference sequence). The CDR3 contains 13 residues. With 6 bases clipped from V and 4 bases from J, the junction kept 2 bases outside the gene matches. CDR3 sequence (DNA): TGTGCCAGCAGACTAGCGGAATACAATGAGCAGTTCTTC. Protein product: CASRLAEYNEQFF.

This clone was recorded once. The chain links TRBV11-3 to TRBJ2-7, with no clear D. Trimming cost V 5 bases and J 7 bases, with 15 bases left between them. This CDR3 has 13 amino acids. Germline CDR1 and CDR2: SGHNT and YENEEA. The DNA for the CDR3 is TGTGCCAGCAGCCCTGGGTCCCCTGGTGAGCAGTACTTC. It translates to CASSPGSPGEQYF.

In this sample, this clone turned up once. J is TRBJ1-6 and V is TRBV2, with 7 bases aligning to TRBD1. The CDR3 is 13 amino acids. Germline values: CDR1 SNHLY, CDR2 FYNNEI. V lost 6 bases to trimming and J lost 8 bases; unmatched junction nucleotides: 4. CDR3 DNA sequence: TGTGCCAGCAGGAAGGGGGCTGATTCACCCCTCCACTTT. Protein product: CASRKGADSPLHF.

This CDR3 is CASTPGGSLIEQYF. In nucleotides, the CDR3 is TGTGCCAGCACCCCGGGAGGGTCCCTAATCGAGCAGTACTTC. The chain has TRBV6-5 and TRBJ2-7; 8 nucleotides match TRBD2. CDR3 length: 14 residues. Germline V gene lookup returns CDR1 MNHEY and CDR2 SVGAGI. The J segment lost 6 bases and the V segment lost 7 bases, leaving 11 bases of the junction unmatched.

The genes are TRBV7-9 and TRBJ1-4; D is possibly TRBD1 (6 bases). Per germline, CDR1 SEHNR and CDR2 FQNEAQ (reference sequence). This CDR3 spans 14 amino acids. V was shortened by 5 bases and J by 7 bases, with 14 bases between the two germline ends. The CDR3: CASSREGESEKLFF. The CDR3 DNA is TGTGCCAGCAGCCGGGAGGGGGAGAGTGAAAAACTGTTTTTT.

The chain combines TRBV6-1 with TRBJ2-5; 7 bases align to TRBD1. Per germline, CDR1 MNHNS and CDR2 SASEGT. The CDR3 has 15 residues. With 5 bases clipped from V and 5 bases from J, the junction kept 11 bases outside the gene matches. Written as DNA, the CDR3 is TGTGCCAGCAGTCTCACTACAGGGGATATCGAGACCCAGTACTTC. Encoded protein: CASSLTTGDIETQYF.